This T cell receptor (beta chain) came from a study of T cells in tumors after PD-1 blockade. The overall study: Treatment was either pembrolizumab 200 mg every 3 weeks or cemiplimab 350 mg every 2 weeks.

The germline gives CDR1 LGHNA, CDR2 YNFKEQ. The CDR3 contains 17 residues. Unmatched junction bases numbered 6, after V lost 1 base and J lost 1 base. The sample's time point: second of two post-therapy site-matched biopsies roughly 2 months apart. Using immunoSEQ multiplex PCR, the repertoire was profiled, and TCRdb retains in-frame clones only, with some absent. The table shows about 7,600 clones, with roughly 60% occurring only once. This sample comprised tumor tissue, obtained after anti-PD-1 treatment. This receptor was obtained from a human donor with basal cell carcinoma. The gene calls are TRBV4-2 and TRBJ2-2, with 7 positions matching TRBD1. The CDR3 sequence: CASSQGRQGWNTGELFF. CDR3 DNA sequence: TGTGCCAGCAGCCAAGGGCGACAGGGCTGGAACACCGGGGAGCTGTTTTTT.